These 27 T cell receptor beta chains originate from one sample sequenced in a study of metastatic and nonmetastatic thyroid tumors. With MiXCR, TCRdb called clones anew from the PCR reads. The sample shows 25,000 to 30,000 clones, 3.7% of them seen only once. Ahead of thyroid surgery, no patient had received treatment of any kind. The specimen was blood. The source is a male donor with papillary thyroid cancer or a benign thyroid nodule (not recorded which). Some clones in this sample may be carry-over from other donors' samples.

This chain uses TRBV6-1 with TRBJ1-5; possible D gene TRBD1, 5 bases. Trimming shortened V by 2 bases and J by 7 bases, and 12 bases separated the two germline ends. This CDR3 spans 14 amino acids. Per the germline V gene, CDR1 is MNHNS and CDR2 is SASEGT. DNA for the CDR3: TGTGCCAGCAGTGAACGGGGGTGGAGGCAGCCCCAGCATTTT. Protein sequence: CASSERGWRQPQHF.

This clone has ten or more counts. This sequence joins TRBV2 and TRBJ2-7; 12 bases are a match to TRBD2. The V segment lost 1 base and the J segment 0 bases; nucleotides outside the gene matches: 4. Per the germline V gene, CDR1 is SNHLY and CDR2 is FYNNEI. The CDR3 has 17 amino acids. The CDR3: CASSEDLAGGVSYEQYF. The CDR3 bases are TGTGCCAGCAGTGAAGACCTAGCGGGAGGGGTCTCCTACGAGCAGTACTTC.

J is TRBJ2-5 and V is TRBV28, with TRBD2 as a possible D gene (6 bases). V was trimmed by 6 bases and J by 6 bases, leaving 32 bases between them. Germline V gives CDR1 MDHEN, CDR2 SYDVKM. The CDR3 runs 19 residues. CDR3 residues: CASSPLFGIGRGWFQTQYF. For the CDR3, the DNA is TGTGCCAGCAGCCCCTTGTTTGGTATCGGGAGAGGCTGGTTCCAGACCCAGTACTTC.

This clone appeared a few times. The chain is built from TRBV28 and TRBJ1-5; 9 positions agree with TRBD1. The CDR3 extends over 15 amino acids. CDR1 is MDHEN and CDR2 is SYDVKM in the germline V gene. V gave up 6 bases and J gave up 6 bases; unmatched junction bases: 9. The CDR3 protein is CASRPGTGSFQPQHF. The CDR3 nucleotides are TGTGCCAGCAGACCCGGGACAGGGTCGTTTCAGCCCCAGCATTTT.

This clone was recorded at least ten times. The V gene is TRBV11-2, the J gene TRBJ2-1, with D perhaps being TRBD1 or TRBD2 (6 bases each). Germline assignment: CDR1 SGHAT and CDR2 FQNNGV. The V gene lost 3 bases and the J gene lost 7 bases, with 13 bases spanning the gap. The CDR3 spans 14 residues. CDR3 in amino acids: CASSFSLGGNEQFF. The DNA of the CDR3 is TGTGCCAGCAGCTTCTCCCTAGGGGGGAATGAGCAGTTCTTC. Complete variable domain (other parts from reference TRBV11-2 and TRBJ2-1): EAGVAQSPRYKIIEKRQSVAFWCNPISGHATLYWYQQILGQGPKLLIQFQNNGVVDDSQLPKDRFSAERLKGVDSTLKIQPAKLEDSAVYLCASSFSLGGNEQFFGPGTRLTVL.

At least ten counts were recorded for this clone. This sequence joins TRBV28 and TRBJ2-5; D gene ambiguous. The CDR3 length is 17 residues. Germline V CDR1 and CDR2: MDHEN, SYDVKM. V was shortened by 1 base and J by 2 bases, with 17 bases between the two germline ends. The DNA of the CDR3 is TGTGCCAGCAGTTTATCGGATTTTCTAAACACTCAAGAGACCCAGTACTTC. It translates to CASSLSDFLNTQETQYF.

This clone was counted ten times or more. The J gene is TRBJ2-1, the V gene TRBV6-4, with 8 bases lining up with TRBD2. Germline CDR1 is MRHNA and CDR2 is SNTAGT. V lost 2 bases to trimming and J lost 8 bases; unmatched junction nucleotides: 11. The CDR3 length is 16 residues. This chain's CDR3 is CASSDRGSGMVDEQFF. CDR3 DNA: TGTGCCAGCAGTGACAGGGGTAGCGGGATGGTCGATGAGCAGTTCTTC.

This clone is medium-sized (0.01 to 0.1%) within its sample. The rearrangement uses TRBV27 and TRBJ2-3, with D perhaps matching TRBD2 (5 bases). The CDR3 consists of 15 residues. The V end was cut by 5 bases, the J end by 4 bases, with 16 bases between. Germline V gene data show CDR1 as MNHEY and CDR2 as SMNVEV (reference sequence). CDR3 nucleotide sequence: TGTGCCAGCAGTCCCGGACTGGGGATCTCAGATACGCAGTATTTT. Residues: CASSPGLGISDTQYF.

This clone was counted ten times or more. V is TRBV4-3 and J is TRBJ2-7; D may be TRBD1 (8 bases). This CDR3 has 15 residues. Trimming shortened V by 1 base and J by 3 bases, and 13 bases separated the two germline ends. Per germline, CDR1 LGHNA and CDR2 YSLEER. The CDR3 DNA reads as TGCGCCAGCAGCCAAGGAACAGGGGGGGTCTACGAGCAGTACTTC. Its protein is CASSQGTGGVYEQYF.

This clone is labeled as medium-sized. The genes are TRBV20-1 and TRBJ2-7, with unresolved D. Germline loops: CDR1 DFQATT, CDR2 SNEGSKA (reference sequence). V lost 0 bases to trimming and J lost 3 bases, with 15 bases between them. CDR3 length: 15 residues. The CDR3: CSARDGRQLRYEQYF. The CDR3 DNA is TGCAGTGCTAGAGACGGCAGGCAGTTGCGCTACGAGCAGTACTTC.

V gene TRBV6-4 combines with J gene TRBJ2-2; 9 bases fit TRBD2. After removal of 7 bases from V and 8 bases from J, the junction contained 14 bases not matched to a gene. The CDR3 spans 16 residues. The germline gives CDR1 MRHNA, CDR2 SNTAGT. Here the CDR3 reads CASTEVAGEVTGELFF. The CDR3 nucleotides are TGTGCCAGCACTGAAGTAGCGGGAGAAGTCACGGGGGAGCTGTTTTTT.

The chain has TRBV7-2 and TRBJ2-7; possible D gene TRBD2, 7 bases. Germline V CDR1 and CDR2: SGHTA, FQGNSA. Trimming shortened V by 3 bases and J by 9 bases, and 12 bases separated the two germline ends. The CDR3 spans 12 residues. CDR3 residues: CASSFVGGGQYF. The CDR3 DNA reads as TGTGCCAGCAGCTTTGTGGGAGGGGGGCAGTACTTC.

This sequence joins TRBV6-1 and TRBJ2-1; D not certain. The CDR3 has 12 amino acids. Between the trimmed V and J ends, which lost 3 bases and 5 bases, there was a span of 5 bases. Germline V gene lookup returns CDR1 MNHNS and CDR2 SASEGT. For the CDR3, the DNA is TGTGCCAGCAGTGATTTAAACAATGAGCAGTTCTTC. Translation gives CASSDLNNEQFF.

This clone was seen a handful of times. The chain uses TRBV5-1 and TRBJ2-1; unclear D gene. This CDR3 has 15 residues. The V gene's germline CDR1 is SGHRS and CDR2 YFSETQ. V lost 2 bases, J lost 7 bases, and 16 bases lay in between. Here the CDR3 DNA reads TGCGCCAGCAGCTTAACGGGCCTCATGTTGAATGAGCAGTTCTTC. It translates to CASSLTGLMLNEQFF.

This clone was seen a few times. The genes are TRBV6-5 and TRBJ1-2, with D perhaps TRBD1 (6 bases). Trimming cost V 2 bases and J 8 bases, with 12 bases left between them. The CDR3 covers 13 residues. The germline gives CDR1 MNHEY, CDR2 SVGAGI. This CDR3 is CASSYEGGRGYTF. CDR3 coding DNA: TGTGCCAGCAGTTACGAGGGGGGGCGAGGCTACACCTTC.

Points on this clone: Its ends do not fully match the called genes, so a read error is possible. The sample carries other DNA sequences with the same CDR3. The V and J genes are TRBV27 and TRBJ1-5; 9 bases match TRBD1. Germline lookup yields CDR1 MNHEY and CDR2 SMNVEV (reference sequence). CDR3 length: 16 residues. CDR3 protein: CASRSQTGGYNQPQHF. The CDR3 DNA is TGTGCAAGCAGATCTCAGACAGGGGGTTACAATCAGCCGCAGCATTTC.

Concerning this clone itself: The CDR3 does not close with the conserved phenylalanine or tryptophan, likely indicating a read error. The chain carries TRBV7-8 and TRBJ2-2; D is ambiguous. The germline V gene encodes CDR1 SGHVS and CDR2 FQNEAQ. Between the trimmed V and J ends, which lost 3 bases and 9 bases, there was a span of 17 bases. CDR3 size: 15 residues. The CDR3 DNA reads TGTGCCAGCAGCTTTCGACCCCTGGGAACCAGGGAGCTGTTTATT. Translated: CASSFRPLGTRELFI.

The table lists this clone with many counts. DNA for the CDR3: TGTGCCAGCAGTCCGAACAGGGAGAACACTGAAGCTTTCTTT. This encodes CASSPNRENTEAFF. The V gene is TRBV12-3 or TRBV12-4, the J gene TRBJ1-1, with D possibly matching TRBD1 (6 bases). Trimming took 5 bases from V and 1 from J, leaving 11 bases between them. The CDR3 runs to 14 residues.

The table lists this clone with a few counts. The rearrangement links TRBV7-2 to TRBJ1-2; 9 positions match TRBD1. Trimming removed 1 base from V and 14 bases from J; junction bases left unmatched: 11. Germline CDR1 and CDR2: SGHTA and FQGNSA. There are 14 residues in the CDR3. CDR3 loop: CASSLDNRGRTGTF. The CDR3 nucleotides are TGTGCCAGCAGCTTAGATAACAGGGGGCGCACGGGGACCTTC.

This clone is medium-sized. CDR3 coding DNA: TGTGCCAGCAGACCCAGTGGGCAGGGCTACGAGCAGTACTTC. Protein: CASRPSGQGYEQYF. The chain combines TRBV28 with TRBJ2-7, with D maybe TRBD1 (5 bases). V was clipped by 6 bases and J by 3 bases, with 15 bases between them. The length of the CDR3 is 14 residues. Germline V gives CDR1 MDHEN, CDR2 SYDVKM.

Comments on this clone: An end of the junction differs from the germline gene, which may be a read error. The chain has TRBV12-3 or TRBV12-4 and TRBJ1-2; 7 positions agree with TRBD1. CDR3 length: 12 amino acids. In DNA, the CDR3 is TGTGCCAGTAGCAGGGGGGCGCGTGGCTGCACATTC. Translated: CASSRGARGCTF.

This clone was counted many times. This sample includes further DNA sequences coding for the same CDR3. The chain carries TRBV7-2 and TRBJ2-4; D remains ambiguous. Germline CDR1 is SGHTA and CDR2 is FQGNSA. The CDR3 is 14 amino acids. Trimming stripped 7 bases from V and 1 base from J, with 11 bases between. The DNA for the CDR3 is TGTGCCAGCAACGAAGGTGATGCCAAAAACATTCAGTACTTC. Residues: CASNEGDAKNIQYF.

This clone has more than one count but fewer than ten. The chain employs TRBV2 and TRBJ2-7; D is unresolved. This CDR3 region has 12 residues. Looked up from germline, CDR1 is SNHLY and CDR2 is FYNNEI. Trimming took 5 bases from V and 6 from J, leaving 11 bases between them. The DNA of the CDR3 is TGTGCCAGCAGTAGGACGCCCCTCGAGCAGTACTTC. Residues: CASSRTPLEQYF.

The CDR3 reads CAWRRGQRNYGYTF. For the CDR3, the DNA is TGTGCCTGGAGGAGGGGACAGAGAAACTATGGCTACACCTTC. The chain links TRBV30 to TRBJ1-2; 7 positions agree with TRBD1. The junction had 6 bases not matched to a gene; V was cut back by 3 bases and J by 2 bases. In germline, CDR1 is GTSNPN, CDR2 SVGIG (reference sequence). The CDR3 spans 14 residues.

The J gene is TRBJ2-5, the V gene TRBV28, with D perhaps TRBD1 (6 bases). Per the germline V gene, CDR1 is MDHEN and CDR2 is SYDVKM. Trimming took off 4 bases at V and 1 base at J, with 10 bases between the two ends. The CDR3 runs to 14 residues. This chain's CDR3 is CASSSGQSQETQYF. The DNA of the CDR3 is TGTGCCAGCAGTTCCGGACAGAGCCAAGAGACCCAGTACTTC.

The sample holds many counts of this clone. Since a much larger clone is just one base distant, this may be a read error. The sample has other DNA sequences that encode this CDR3 too. The rearrangement uses TRBV10-3 and TRBJ1-1, with 9 bases fitting TRBD1. Looked up from germline, CDR1 is ENHRY and CDR2 is SYGVKD. Germline trimming cut 10 bases from V and 12 bases from J; bases unmatched to any gene: 12. The CDR3 length is 12 residues. DNA of the CDR3: TGTGCCACGAAACCGGGACAGGGTATACCTTTCTTT. It translates to CATKPGQGIPFF.

In its sample, this clone was seen many times. The chain couples TRBV6-2 or TRBV6-3 to TRBJ1-1, with unresolved D. With 0 bases removed from V and 0 bases from J, the gap between germline ends came to 8 bases. Germline assignment: CDR1 MNHEY and CDR2 SVGEGT. The CDR3 runs to 15 residues. The CDR3 DNA reads as TGTGCCAGCAGTTACTCGGGAGCCTTGAACACTGAAGCTTTCTTT. It translates to CASSYSGALNTEAFF.